This entry concerns a single T cell receptor beta chain. Germline CDR1 SGHNT, CDR2 YYREEE (reference sequence). There are 15 residues in the CDR3. V gave up 1 base and J gave up 7 bases; unmatched junction bases: 5. TCRdb itself ran the RT-PCR reads through MiXCR, one entry per CDR3 protein. The sample carries about 700,000 distinct CDR3 sequences, 13% to 15% recorded once. V gene TRBV5-4 combines with J gene TRBJ2-1; the match to TRBD2 covers 10 bases. The origin of this receptor is a female donor in good health, serving as a healthy control. What was sequenced was memory CD4+ T cells from blood. The CDR3 loop is CASSLYSGRRNEQFF. DNA for the CDR3: TGTGCCAGCAGCTTGTATAGCGGGAGGAGGAATGAGCAGTTCTTC.